This T cell receptor (beta chain) comes out of a study of TIL therapy for anti-PD-1-resistant metastatic lung cancer. Time point indicated: pre-treatment sample, taken before nivolumab and TIL therapy. This clone was picked up a small number of times. Germline values: CDR1 SEHNR, CDR2 FQNEAQ (reference sequence). The CDR3 is 13 residues long. V was trimmed by 1 base and J by 5 bases, leaving 8 bases between them. The libraries were made with immunoSEQ v3. Survey-level samples got 2 million or so read pairs; deep-level samples got roughly 4.5-6.5 million. Sequencing was performed with immunoSEQ multiplex PCR; in TCRdb, only in-frame clones are kept and a portion is missing. The top ten hold about 6.8% of the sample, which has tens of thousands of clones, under 75% seen once.

This TCR derives from a person between 25 and 79 years old with non-small cell lung cancer. The V call is TRBV7-9, the J call TRBJ1-2; D uncertain. Sequencing used blood, obtained at baseline. Here the CDR3 reads CASSLEAGYGYTF. In DNA form, the CDR3 reads TGTGCCAGCAGCTTAGAAGCCGGGTATGGCTACACCTTC.